These 20 T cell receptor beta chains came from one sample sequenced in a study of T-cell memory formation after mild COVID-19. TCRdb processed the 5' RACE reads anew with MiXCR; each CDR3 protein has one entry. The sample includes approximately 350,000 distinct CDR3 sequences, approximately 15% seen only once; the top ten take approximately 20%. Sequencing was done on a sample of PBMCs or a T cell subset sorted from them (not recorded which). These receptor sequences come from a man in his late teens or twenties who had mild COVID-19 (a few samples of this study predate the infection). Cell type and time point are not known.

The chain employs TRBV10-3 and TRBJ1-5, with 7 bases matching TRBD1. CDR1 and CDR2 from the germline V gene are ENHRY and SYGVKD. The CDR3 extends over 15 amino acids. The V segment lost 2 bases and the J segment 4 bases; nucleotides outside the gene matches: 5. The CDR3 DNA follows: TGTGCCATCAGTGAGAGAGCACAGGGGAATCAGCCCCAGCATTTT. As protein: CAISERAQGNQPQHF.

The CDR3 bases are TGCAGTGCTCTCCGAAGCGGGGGGGCTAGCACAGATACGCAGTATTTT. Protein product: CSALRSGGASTDTQYF. The chain recombines TRBV20-1 with TRBJ2-3; 10 bases fit TRBD2. Trimming cost V 5 bases and J 0 bases; bases outside gene matches: 8. The germline gives CDR1 DFQATT, CDR2 SNEGSKA (reference sequence). This CDR3 contains 16 residues.

The chain joins TRBV20-1 to TRBJ2-5; tentatively, D is TRBD2 (5 bases). This CDR3 spans 17 amino acids. Germline CDR1 is DFQATT and CDR2 is SNEGSKA (reference sequence). V lost 3 bases and J 3 bases, leaving 23 bases between the germline ends. The CDR3 coding sequence is TGCAGTGCTAGCCCACTCCTACAGCGGTTACGGGAAGAGACCCAGTACTTC. It encodes CSASPLLQRLREETQYF.

The chain joins TRBV7-9 to TRBJ1-2; the D is unclear. Germline-derived CDR1 and CDR2 are SEHNR and FQNEAQ (reference sequence). Trimming shortened V by 5 bases and J by 2 bases, and 12 bases separated the two germline ends. CDR3 length: 14 residues. The CDR3 reads CASSRTPSNYGYTF. The CDR3 nucleotides read TGTGCCAGCAGCCGGACCCCTAGCAACTATGGCTACACCTTC.

J is TRBJ1-2 and V is TRBV12-3 or TRBV12-4; no firm D call. The CDR3 has 14 amino acids. V lost 7 bases and J 2 bases, leaving 14 bases between the germline ends. CDR3 region: CASTHSAENYGYTF. In DNA, the CDR3 is TGTGCCAGCACCCACTCCGCAGAGAACTATGGCTACACCTTC.

The chain combines TRBV5-4 with TRBJ2-1, with a tentative D call TRBD2 (6 bases). The V and J ends lost 3 bases and 2 bases respectively, with 9 bases between them. Germline CDR1 reads SGHNT; CDR2 reads YYREEE (reference sequence). The CDR3 is 14 amino acids. The CDR3 loop is CASSSSATYNEQFF. The DNA of the CDR3 is TGTGCCAGCAGCTCTAGCGCTACCTACAATGAGCAGTTCTTC.

The chain has TRBV7-2 and TRBJ1-4; 7 positions agree with TRBD1. This CDR3 has 15 residues. J lost 4 bases, V lost 5 bases, and 7 bases had no gene match. CDR1 is SGHTA, CDR2 FQGNSA, per germline. DNA of the CDR3: TGTGCCAGCAGCACACAGGGGTCCCATAATGAAAAACTGTTTTTT. Translated: CASSTQGSHNEKLFF.

Only a few counts were recorded for this clonotype. CDR3 coding DNA: TGTGCCAGCAGCTTAACGCTTAACTATGGCTACACCTTC. This translates into CASSLTLNYGYTF. The chain combines TRBV7-2 with TRBJ1-2; D is ambiguous. Between the trimmed V and J ends, which lost 2 bases and 1 base, there was a span of 5 bases. Germline-derived CDR1 and CDR2 are SGHTA and FQGNSA. This CDR3 is built from 13 residues.

This clonotype occurred a few times. The J gene is TRBJ2-1, the V gene TRBV5-1; 7 nucleotides agree with TRBD2. Germline V gene data show CDR1 as SGHRS and CDR2 as YFSETQ. The CDR3 is 15 amino acids. After removal of 0 bases from V and 8 bases from J, the junction contained 8 bases not matched to a gene. Here the CDR3 reads CASSLVLGGIDEQFF. The CDR3 DNA reads TGCGCCAGCAGCTTGGTTCTGGGGGGGATCGATGAGCAGTTCTTC.

The chain is built from TRBV9 and TRBJ1-1; 9 nucleotides align to TRBD1. The CDR3 is 15 residues long. V lost 6 bases to trimming and J lost 0 bases; unmatched junction nucleotides: 6. The V gene's germline CDR1 is SGDLS and CDR2 YYNGEE. CDR3 sequence (DNA): TGTGCCAGCAATTCAGGGACAGGGCTGAACACTGAAGCTTTCTTT. It specifies CASNSGTGLNTEAFF. The variable domain in full, with the rest retrieved from reference TRBV9 and TRBJ1-1, is DSGVTQTPKHLITATGQRVTLRCSPRSGDLSVYWYQQSLDQGLQFLIQYYNGEERAKGNILERFSAQQFPDLHSELNLSSLELGDSALYFCASNSGTGLNTEAFFGQGTRLTVV.

This chain connects TRBV9 to TRBJ1-2; D is ambiguous. CDR3 length equals 16 residues. Germline lookup yields CDR1 SGDLS and CDR2 YYNGEE. Trimming removed 4 bases at V and 3 bases at J, with 19 bases between. CDR3 nucleotides: TGTGCCAGCAGCTCCCTCCCGGATCGAGGTGACTATGGCTACACCTTC. The encoded protein is CASSSLPDRGDYGYTF.

The gene calls are TRBV2 and TRBJ1-1; tentative D call: TRBD1 (5 bases). The CDR3 is made up of 13 amino acids. Germline lookup yields CDR1 SNHLY and CDR2 FYNNEI. Trimming took 8 bases from V and 5 from J, leaving 15 bases between them. CDR3 in amino acids: CASLKDGGTEAFF. The CDR3 DNA reads TGTGCCAGCTTGAAGGATGGGGGGACTGAAGCTTTCTTT.

This sequence joins TRBV7-9 and TRBJ2-1, with 7 bases fitting TRBD2. This CDR3 comprises 14 residues. Germline V gene data show CDR1 as SEHNR and CDR2 as FQNEAQ (reference sequence). The ends lost 5 bases at V and 5 bases at J; junction bases unmatched: 6. The CDR3 sequence is CASSPTSADNEQFF. For the CDR3, the DNA is TGTGCCAGCAGCCCTACTAGCGCCGACAATGAGCAGTTCTTC. The complete variable domain, with remaining parts taken from reference TRBV7-9 and TRBJ2-1, reads DTGVSQNPRHKITKRGQNVTFRCDPISEHNRLYWYRQTLGQGPEFLTYFQNEAQLEKSRLLSDRFSAERPKGSFSTLEIQRTEQGDSAMYLCASSPTSADNEQFFGPGTRLTVL.

The rearrangement joins TRBV5-5 to TRBJ2-2; no clear D gene. V was clipped by 0 bases and J by 4 bases, with 7 bases between them. This CDR3 spans 14 amino acids. Germline V gene sequence: CDR1 SGHKS, CDR2 YYEKEE (reference sequence). CDR3: CASSLGGFTGELFF. Written as DNA, the CDR3 is TGTGCCAGCAGCTTGGGAGGATTCACCGGGGAGCTGTTTTTT.

The V call is TRBV11-3, the J call TRBJ2-2; D possibly corresponds to TRBD1 (6 bases). The germline gives CDR1 SGHNT, CDR2 YENEEA. This CDR3 is 15 amino acids long. Trimming cost V 4 bases and J 1 base, with 10 bases left between them. CDR3: CASSWGRGNTGELFF. CDR3 DNA sequence: TGTGCCAGCAGCTGGGGCAGGGGGAACACCGGGGAGCTGTTTTTT.

Only a few counts were recorded for this clonotype. The V call is TRBV7-2, the J call TRBJ2-1; TRBD2 matches 9 bases. V lost 10 bases, J lost 10 bases, and 14 bases stayed unmatched. The CDR3 totals 14 residues. The germline CDR1 and CDR2 sequences are SGHTA and FQGNSA. As DNA, the CDR3 is TGTGCCACCCGGCTAGCGGGGCACACCCGGGAGCAGTTCTTC. This sequence encodes CATRLAGHTREQFF.

The chain couples TRBV6-5 to TRBJ1-3; no reliable D call. Trimming stripped 5 bases from V and 0 bases from J, with 14 bases between. The CDR3 is 16 residues long. CDR1 is MNHEY, CDR2 SVGAGI, per germline. CDR3 residues: CASSDGTTRSGNTIYF. The CDR3 DNA is TGTGCCAGCAGTGACGGAACAACACGCTCTGGAAACACCATATATTTT.

This clonotype has a handful of counts. The J gene is TRBJ2-1, the V gene TRBV18, with D possibly TRBD1 on 5 matching bases. Germline values: CDR1 KGHSH, CDR2 LQKENI. V was clipped by 3 bases and J by 1 base, with 10 bases between them. The CDR3 covers 15 residues. CDR3 protein: CASSPQGDSYNEQFF. The CDR3, as DNA: TGTGCCAGCTCACCTCAGGGTGATTCCTACAATGAGCAGTTCTTC.

This clonotype turned up a few times. The rearrangement links TRBV25-1 to TRBJ2-6; no definite D call. V was trimmed by 1 base and J by 3 bases, leaving 10 bases between them. This CDR3 is 16 amino acids long. Germline V gene sequence: CDR1 MGHDK, CDR2 SYGVNS. The CDR3 nucleotides are TGTGCCAGCAGTGAATCTGGCCGGAGTGGGGCCAACGTCCTGACTTTC. Translating gives CASSESGRSGANVLTF.

This chain links TRBV6-2 or TRBV6-3 with TRBJ2-1; 9 nucleotides align to TRBD2. The CDR3 totals 17 residues. CDR1 and CDR2 from the germline V gene are MNHEY and SVGEGT. The ends lost 8 bases at V and 4 bases at J; junction bases unmatched: 15. Here the CDR3 reads CASGKSASGDAYNEQFF. DNA of the CDR3: TGTGCCAGCGGGAAGTCGGCTAGCGGGGATGCATACAATGAGCAGTTCTTC.